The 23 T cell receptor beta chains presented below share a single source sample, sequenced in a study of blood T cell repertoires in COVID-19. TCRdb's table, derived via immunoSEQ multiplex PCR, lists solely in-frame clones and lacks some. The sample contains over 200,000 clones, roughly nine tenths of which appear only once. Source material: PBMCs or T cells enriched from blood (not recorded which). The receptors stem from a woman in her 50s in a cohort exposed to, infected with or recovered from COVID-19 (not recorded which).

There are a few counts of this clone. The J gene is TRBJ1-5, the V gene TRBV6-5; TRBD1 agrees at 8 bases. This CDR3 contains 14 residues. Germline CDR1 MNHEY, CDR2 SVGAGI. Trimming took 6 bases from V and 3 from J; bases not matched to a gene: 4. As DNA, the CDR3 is TGTGCCAGCAGCCAGGACAGGGACAATCAGCCCCAGCATTTT. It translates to CASSQDRDNQPQHF.

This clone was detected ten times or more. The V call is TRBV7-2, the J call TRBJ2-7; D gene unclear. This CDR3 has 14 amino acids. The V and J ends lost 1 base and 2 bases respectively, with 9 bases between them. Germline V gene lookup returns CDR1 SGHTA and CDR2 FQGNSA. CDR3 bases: TGTGCCAGCAGCTTAGTGGTACAGACCTACGAGCAGTACTTC. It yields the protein CASSLVVQTYEQYF.

CDR3 DNA sequence: TGTGCCTGGAGTGTTGAGGAACGCCAGACTACTAAAGCTTTCTTT. This encodes CAWSVEERQTTKAFF. J is TRBJ1-1 and V is TRBV30; D not resolved. Trimming took 0 bases from V and 9 from J, leaving 20 bases between them. Germline-derived CDR1 and CDR2 are GTSNPN and SVGIG (reference sequence). The CDR3 length is 15 residues.

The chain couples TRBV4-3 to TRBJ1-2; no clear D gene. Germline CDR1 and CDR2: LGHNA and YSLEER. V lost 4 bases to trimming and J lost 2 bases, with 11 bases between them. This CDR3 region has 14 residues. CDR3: CASSPSAGNYGYTF. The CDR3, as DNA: TGCGCCAGCAGCCCCTCGGCGGGGAACTATGGCTACACCTTC.

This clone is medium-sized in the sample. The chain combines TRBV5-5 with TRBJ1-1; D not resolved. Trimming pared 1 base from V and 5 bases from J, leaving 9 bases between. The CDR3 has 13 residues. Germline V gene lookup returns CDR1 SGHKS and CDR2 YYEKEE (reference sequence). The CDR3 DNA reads TGTGCCAGCAGCTTGAATGAGCCGACTGAAGCTTTCTTT. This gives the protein CASSLNEPTEAFF.

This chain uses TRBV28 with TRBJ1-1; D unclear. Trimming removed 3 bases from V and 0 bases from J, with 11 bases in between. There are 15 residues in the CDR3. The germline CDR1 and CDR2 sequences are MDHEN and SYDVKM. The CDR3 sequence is CASSFRNLMNTEAFF. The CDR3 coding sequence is TGTGCCAGCAGTTTCAGGAATCTCATGAACACTGAAGCTTTCTTT.

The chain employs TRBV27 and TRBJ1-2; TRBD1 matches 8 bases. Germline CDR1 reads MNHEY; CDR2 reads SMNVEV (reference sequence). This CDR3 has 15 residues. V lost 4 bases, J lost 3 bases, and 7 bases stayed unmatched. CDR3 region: CASSSYQGADYGYTF. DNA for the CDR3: TGTGCCAGCAGTTCTTATCAGGGGGCGGACTATGGCTACACCTTC.

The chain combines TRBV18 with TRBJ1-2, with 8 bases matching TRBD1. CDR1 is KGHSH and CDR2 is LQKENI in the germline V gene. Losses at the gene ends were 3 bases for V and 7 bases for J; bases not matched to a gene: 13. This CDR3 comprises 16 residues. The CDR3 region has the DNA TGTGCCAGCTCACCGGAAGGCAGGGGGCCAATTCGTGGCTACACCTTC. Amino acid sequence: CASSPEGRGPIRGYTF.

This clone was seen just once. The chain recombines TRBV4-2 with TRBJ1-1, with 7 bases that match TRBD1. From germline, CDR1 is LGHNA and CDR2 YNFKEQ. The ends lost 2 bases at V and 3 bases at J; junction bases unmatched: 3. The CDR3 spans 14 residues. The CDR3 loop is CASSQFQGDTEAFF. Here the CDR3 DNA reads TGTGCCAGCAGCCAATTTCAGGGGGACACTGAAGCTTTCTTT.

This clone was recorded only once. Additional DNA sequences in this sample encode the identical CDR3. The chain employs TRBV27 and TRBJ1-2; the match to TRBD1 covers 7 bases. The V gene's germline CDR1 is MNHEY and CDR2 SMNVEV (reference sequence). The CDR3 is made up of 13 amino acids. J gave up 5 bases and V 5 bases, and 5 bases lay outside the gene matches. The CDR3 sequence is CASSPTGAYGYTF. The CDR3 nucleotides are TGTGCCAGCAGTCCTACAGGGGCTTATGGCTACACCTTC.

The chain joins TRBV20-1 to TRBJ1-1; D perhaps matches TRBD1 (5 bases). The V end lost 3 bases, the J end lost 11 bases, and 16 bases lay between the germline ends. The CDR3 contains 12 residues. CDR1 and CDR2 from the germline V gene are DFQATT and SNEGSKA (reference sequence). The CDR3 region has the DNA TGCAGTGCTAGTAAAGGGGTACGTCTGGCTTTCTTT. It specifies CSASKGVRLAFF.

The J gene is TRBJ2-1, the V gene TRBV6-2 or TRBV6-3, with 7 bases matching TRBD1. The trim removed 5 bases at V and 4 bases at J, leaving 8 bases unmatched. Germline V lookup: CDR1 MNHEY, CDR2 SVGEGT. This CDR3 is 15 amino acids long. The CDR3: CASSLRDSWYNEQFF. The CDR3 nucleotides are TGTGCCAGCAGTCTCCGGGACAGCTGGTACAATGAGCAGTTCTTC.

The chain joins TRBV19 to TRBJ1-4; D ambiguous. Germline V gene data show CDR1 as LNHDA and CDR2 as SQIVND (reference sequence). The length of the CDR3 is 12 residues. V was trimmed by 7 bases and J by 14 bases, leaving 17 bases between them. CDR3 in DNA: TGTGCCAGTAAAATAGGCGGCGAACGGCTGTTTTTT. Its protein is CASKIGGERLFF.

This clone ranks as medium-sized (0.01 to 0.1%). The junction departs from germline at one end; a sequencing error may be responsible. This chain's CDR3 is CASRQDVVGATEAFF. CDR3 DNA: TGTGCCAGCAGACAAGACGTGGTGGGAGCCACTGAAGCTTTCTTT. V is TRBV4-2 and J is TRBJ1-1; no definite D call. This CDR3 has 15 amino acids. Germline loops: CDR1 LGHNA, CDR2 YNFKEQ.

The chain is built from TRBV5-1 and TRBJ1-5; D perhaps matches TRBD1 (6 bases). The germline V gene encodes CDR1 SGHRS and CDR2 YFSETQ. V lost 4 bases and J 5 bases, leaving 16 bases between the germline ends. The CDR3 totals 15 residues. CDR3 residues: CASSLRPGTHQPQHF. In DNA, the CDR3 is TGCGCCAGCAGCCTTCGACCAGGGACACATCAGCCCCAGCATTTT.

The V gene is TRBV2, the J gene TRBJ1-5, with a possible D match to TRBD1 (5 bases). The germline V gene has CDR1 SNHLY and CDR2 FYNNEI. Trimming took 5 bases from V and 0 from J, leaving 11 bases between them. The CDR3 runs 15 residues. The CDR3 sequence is CASSFTTDSNQPQHF. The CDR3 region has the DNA TGTGCCAGCAGTTTTACGACAGATAGCAATCAGCCCCAGCATTTT.

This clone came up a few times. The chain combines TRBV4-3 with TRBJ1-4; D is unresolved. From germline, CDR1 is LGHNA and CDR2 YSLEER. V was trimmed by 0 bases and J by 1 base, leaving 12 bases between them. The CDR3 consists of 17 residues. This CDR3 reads CASSQDLSGGTNEKLFF. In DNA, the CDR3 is TGCGCCAGCAGCCAAGATTTGTCTGGAGGAACTAATGAAAAACTGTTTTTT.

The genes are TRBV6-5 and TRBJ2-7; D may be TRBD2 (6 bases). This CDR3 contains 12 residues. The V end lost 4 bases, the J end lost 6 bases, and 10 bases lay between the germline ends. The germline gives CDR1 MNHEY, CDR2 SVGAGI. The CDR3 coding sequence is TGTGCCAGCAGTTCGGGGGTCGGCGAGCAGTACTTC. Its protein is CASSSGVGEQYF.

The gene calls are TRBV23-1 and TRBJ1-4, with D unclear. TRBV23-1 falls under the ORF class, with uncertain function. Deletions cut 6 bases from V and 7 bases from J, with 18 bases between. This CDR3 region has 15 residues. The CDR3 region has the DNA TGCGCCAGCAGCCGGGAGGATCTTCACGGTGAAAAACTGTTTTTT. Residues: CASSREDLHGEKLFF.

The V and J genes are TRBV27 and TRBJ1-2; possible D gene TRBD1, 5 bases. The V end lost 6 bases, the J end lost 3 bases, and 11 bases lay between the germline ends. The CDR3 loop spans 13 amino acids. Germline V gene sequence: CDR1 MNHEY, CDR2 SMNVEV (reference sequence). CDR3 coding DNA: TGTGCCAGCAGCCTTAAGGGGTACTATGGCTACACCTTC. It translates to CASSLKGYYGYTF.

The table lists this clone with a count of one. The CDR3 spells CASSRGQAPGFNEKLFF. DNA for the CDR3: TGCGCCAGCAGCCGTGGACAGGCCCCCGGCTTTAATGAAAAACTGTTTTTT. The J gene is TRBJ1-4, the V gene TRBV4-3, with 7 bases matching TRBD1. There are 17 residues in the CDR3. Germline V CDR1 and CDR2: LGHNA, YSLEER. V was clipped by 4 bases and J by 4 bases; unmatched bases: 12.

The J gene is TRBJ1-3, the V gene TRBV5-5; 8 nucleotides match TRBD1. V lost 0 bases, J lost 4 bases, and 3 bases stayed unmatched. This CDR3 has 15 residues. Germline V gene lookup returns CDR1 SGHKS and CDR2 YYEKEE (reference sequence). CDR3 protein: CASSLVAGGGNTIYF. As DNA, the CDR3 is TGTGCCAGCAGCTTGGTTGCAGGGGGCGGAAACACCATATATTTT. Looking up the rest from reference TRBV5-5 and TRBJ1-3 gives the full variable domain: DAGVTQSPTHLIKTRGQQVTLRCSPISGHKSVSWYQQVLGQGPQFIFQYYEKEERGRGNFPDRFSARQFPNYSSELNVNALLLGDSALYLCASSLVAGGGNTIYFGEGSWLTVV.

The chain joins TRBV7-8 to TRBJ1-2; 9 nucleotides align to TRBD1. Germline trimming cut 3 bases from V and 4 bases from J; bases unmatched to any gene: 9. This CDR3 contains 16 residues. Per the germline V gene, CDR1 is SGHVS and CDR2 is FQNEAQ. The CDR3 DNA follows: TGTGCCAGCAGCTTTGTCCGGGACAGGGCTTCCTATGGCTACACCTTC. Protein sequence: CASSFVRDRASYGYTF.